Detailed here is one TCR beta chain. The V end was cut by 0 bases, the J end by 4 bases, with 9 bases between. Germline V CDR1 and CDR2: SGHTA, FQGNSA. The CDR3 spans 14 residues. The sample originates from a study of blood T cell repertoires in COVID-19. Study details: The United States, Italy and Spain provided the acute and convalescent COVID-19 samples. T cells, B-cell-depleted T cells, or PBMCs supplied cDNA or gDNA.

Authors' methods: Estimation of nucleated cell counts relied on the amplification of reference gene primers. Some clones are missing from TCRdb's copy, which holds only in-frame ones; the method was immunoSEQ multiplex PCR. The DNA was the basis for D and trimming; V, J and clone size are from that table. The sample lists about 100,000 clones, approximately 92% occurring once. Sequences were obtained from peripheral blood. V gene TRBV7-2 combines with J gene TRBJ1-2, with D tentatively TRBD1 (5 bases). The sequence was collected from a man aged 50 or older with active COVID-19. The CDR3 spells CASSLASRAYGYTF. CDR3 nucleotides: TGTGCCAGCAGCTTAGCCTCCAGGGCCTATGGCTACACCTTC. Full variable domain (missing parts from reference TRBV7-2 and TRBJ1-2): GAGVSQSPSNKVTEKGKDVELRCDPISGHTALYWYRQSLGQGLEFLIYFQGNSAPDKSGLPSDRFSAERTGGSVSTLTIQRTQQEDSAVYLCASSLASRAYGYTFGSGTRLTVV.